This TCR beta chain derives from a study of blood T cell repertoires in COVID-19. Across the whole study: Samples of COVID-19 (acute and convalescent) were obtained from the United States, Italy and Spain. PBMCs, B-cell-depleted T cells, or T cells provided the cDNA or gDNA that made up the material.

Methods used by the authors: From reference gene primer amplification, estimates of nucleated cell counts were derived. Sequencing used immunoSEQ multiplex PCR; TCRdb keeps in-frame clones, though not all of them. V, J and clone size derive from that table, while D and trimming were established from the DNA sequence. The sample gives just under 50,000 clones, 86% of which show up once; roughly 14% is in the top ten. V was clipped by 4 bases and J by 0 bases, with 12 bases between them. The CDR3 spans 15 residues. Per the germline V gene, CDR1 is LNHNV and CDR2 is YYDKDF (reference sequence). The sequencing input was peripheral blood. The chain links TRBV15 to TRBJ1-2, with D perhaps TRBD1 (5 bases). The TCR was taken from a human donor in a cohort sampled during active COVID-19. The CDR3: CATSNHRLANYGYTF. In DNA form, the CDR3 reads TGTGCCACCAGCAACCACAGGCTAGCTAACTATGGCTACACCTTC.